This T cell receptor beta chain is from a study of shared clonotypes between healthy human individuals. General study points: Clonotype sharing among donors, it was expected, would be affected by sequencing depth.

Method: immunoSEQ multiplex PCR; TCRdb's copy keeps in-frame clones and lacks some. There are hundreds of thousands of clones in the sample; 77% occur only once, and more than 10% lies in the top ten. Germline CDR1 SGHKS, CDR2 YYEKEE (reference sequence). This CDR3 is 15 amino acids long. V lost 3 bases, J lost 4 bases, and 7 bases stayed unmatched. A note on this clone: What it binds is not known.

This chain links TRBV5-5 with TRBJ2-7; 10 positions match TRBD2. The sample consisted of PBMCs. This clonotype was sampled from a woman aged 40 to 50 in good health. Some clones in this sample may be carry-over from other donors' samples. The CDR3: CASSSSGTSAYEQYF. As DNA, the CDR3 is TGTGCCAGCAGCTCATCCGGGACTAGCGCATACGAGCAGTACTTC.